This TCR beta chain was sequenced for a study of CD8 T cells in ankylosing spondylitis. Comments on this clonotype: Its antigen remains unidentified. With a much larger clone just one base away, this may be a read error.

Germline loops: CDR1 SGHRS, CDR2 YFSETQ. Losses at the gene ends were 0 bases for V and 0 bases for J; bases not matched to a gene: 2. CDR3 size: 16 residues. Notes on the study in general: According to the report, clones linked to the disease were significantly enriched in matched synovial fluid samples taken from ankylosing spondylitis patients.

TCRdb reprocessed the 5' RACE reads with MiXCR, giving one entry per CDR3 protein. The table shows 150,000 to 200,000 distinct CDR3 sequences, with roughly 18% occurring only once. V and J are TRBV5-1 and TRBJ2-3; 9 nucleotides align to TRBD2. The TCR comes from a male donor with ankylosing spondylitis or in good health (not recorded which). Sequenced material: blood, either unsorted or a sorted T cell fraction (not recorded which). Here the CDR3 reads CASSLGLAASTDTQYF. CDR3 DNA: TGCGCCAGCAGCTTGGGACTAGCGGCTAGCACAGATACGCAGTATTTT.